This T cell receptor (beta chain) stems from a study of T-cell memory formation after mild COVID-19. Background on the study: TCR clusters showed largely donor specificity. Study results and limitations: The study found balanced CD4/CD8 in clones contracting day 15 to 85 and a CD4+ lean in later expanders. Some SARS-CoV-2-responding clones were already detected in memory before infection. The SARS-CoV-2 specificity of second-wave clones reaching peak at day 37 remained unverified.

A word on this clonotype: What it binds is unknown.

The CDR3 loop spans 14 amino acids. Germline V gives CDR1 SGHNT, CDR2 YENEEA. V lost 3 bases and J lost 3, with 11 bases in between. MiXCR, applied by TCRdb to the 5' RACE reads, yields one record per CDR3 protein. Of tens of thousands of distinct CDR3 sequences listed, approximately 15% are singletons. The clonotype comes from an adult woman who had mild COVID-19 (a few samples of this study predate the infection). Cell type and time point are not known. Sequenced input: PBMCs or a T cell subset sorted from them (not recorded which). The chain has TRBV11-3 and TRBJ1-2; possible D gene TRBD1, 5 bases. For the CDR3, the DNA is TGTGCCAGCAGCTTCCCAGGGTTTGACTATGGCTACACCTTC. Its translation is CASSFPGFDYGYTF.